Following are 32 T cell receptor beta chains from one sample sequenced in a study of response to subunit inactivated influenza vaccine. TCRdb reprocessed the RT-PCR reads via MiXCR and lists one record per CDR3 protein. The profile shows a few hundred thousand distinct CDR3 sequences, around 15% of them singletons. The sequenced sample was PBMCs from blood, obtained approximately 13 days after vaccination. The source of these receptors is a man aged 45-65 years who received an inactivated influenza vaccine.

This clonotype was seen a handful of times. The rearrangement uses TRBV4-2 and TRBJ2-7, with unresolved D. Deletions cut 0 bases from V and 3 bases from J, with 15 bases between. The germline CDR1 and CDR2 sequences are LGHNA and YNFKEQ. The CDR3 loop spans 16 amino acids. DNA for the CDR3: TGTGCCAGCAGCCAAGATTCCCCCCGAGGCGGCTACGAGCAGTACTTC. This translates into CASSQDSPRGGYEQYF.

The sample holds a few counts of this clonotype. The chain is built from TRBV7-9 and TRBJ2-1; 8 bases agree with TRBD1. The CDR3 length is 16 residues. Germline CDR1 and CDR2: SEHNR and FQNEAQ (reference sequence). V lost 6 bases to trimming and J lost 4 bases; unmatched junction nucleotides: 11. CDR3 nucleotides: TGTGCCAGCAGTACTAACTCAGGGGGCATTTACAATGAGCAGTTCTTC. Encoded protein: CASSTNSGGIYNEQFF. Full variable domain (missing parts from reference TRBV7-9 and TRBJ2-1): DTGVSQNPRHKITKRGQNVTFRCDPISEHNRLYWYRQTLGQGPEFLTYFQNEAQLEKSRLLSDRFSAERPKGSFSTLEIQRTEQGDSAMYLCASSTNSGGIYNEQFFGPGTRLTVL.

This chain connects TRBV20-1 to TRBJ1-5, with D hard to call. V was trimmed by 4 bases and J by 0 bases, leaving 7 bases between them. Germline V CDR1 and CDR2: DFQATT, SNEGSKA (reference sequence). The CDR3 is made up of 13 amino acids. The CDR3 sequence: CSAIEHSNQPQHF. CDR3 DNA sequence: TGCAGTGCTATAGAACATAGCAATCAGCCCCAGCATTTT.

The CDR3 DNA is TGCAGCGTTACTGGAAGAGGTCTACGAGGGCAGTACTTC. As protein: CSVTGRGLRGQYF. The chain employs TRBV29-1 and TRBJ2-7; unclear D gene. Germline V gene data show CDR1 as SQVTM and CDR2 as ANQGSEA. The CDR3 loop spans 13 amino acids. Trimming left V 5 bases short and J 9 bases short, with 20 bases between.

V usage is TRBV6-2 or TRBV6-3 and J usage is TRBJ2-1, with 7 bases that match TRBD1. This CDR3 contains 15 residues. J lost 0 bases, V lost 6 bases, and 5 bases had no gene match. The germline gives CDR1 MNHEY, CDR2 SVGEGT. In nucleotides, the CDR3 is TGTGCCAGCAGCCTCACAGGGGACTCCTACAATGAGCAGTTCTTC. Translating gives CASSLTGDSYNEQFF.

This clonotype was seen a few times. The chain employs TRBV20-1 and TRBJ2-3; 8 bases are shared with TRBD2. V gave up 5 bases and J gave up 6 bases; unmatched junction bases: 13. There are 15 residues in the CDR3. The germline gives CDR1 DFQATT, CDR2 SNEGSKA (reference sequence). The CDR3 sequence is CSAGPTREGRDTQYF. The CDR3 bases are TGCAGTGCTGGCCCCACACGGGAGGGCAGGGATACGCAGTATTTT.

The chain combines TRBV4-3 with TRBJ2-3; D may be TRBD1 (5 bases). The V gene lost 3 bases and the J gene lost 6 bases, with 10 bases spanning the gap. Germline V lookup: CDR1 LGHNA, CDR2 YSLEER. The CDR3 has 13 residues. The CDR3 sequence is CASSQNRLDTQYF. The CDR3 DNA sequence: TGCGCCAGCAGCCAGAACAGGCTGGATACGCAGTATTTT.

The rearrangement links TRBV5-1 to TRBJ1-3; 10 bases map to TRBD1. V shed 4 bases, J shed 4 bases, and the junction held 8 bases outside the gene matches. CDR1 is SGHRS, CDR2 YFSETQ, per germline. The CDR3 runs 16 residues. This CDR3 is CASSATGGSAGNTIYF. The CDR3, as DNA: TGCGCCAGCAGCGCGACAGGGGGCTCTGCAGGAAACACCATATATTTT.

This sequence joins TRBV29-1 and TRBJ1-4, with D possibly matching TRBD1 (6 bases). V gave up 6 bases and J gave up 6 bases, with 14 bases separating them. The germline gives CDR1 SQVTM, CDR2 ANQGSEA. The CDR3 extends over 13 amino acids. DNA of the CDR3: TGCAGCGTCGCAACAGGGAGGGATGAAAAACTGTTTTTT. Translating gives CSVATGRDEKLFF. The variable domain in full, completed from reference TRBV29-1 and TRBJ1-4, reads SAVISQKPSRDICQRGTSLTIQCQVDSQVTMMFWYRQQPGQSLTLIATANQGSEATYESGFVIDKFPISRPNLTFSTLTVSNMSPEDSSIYLCSVATGRDEKLFFGSGTQLSVL.

The CDR3 loop reads CSVVGLVAYNEQFF. As DNA, the CDR3 is TGCAGTGTCGTCGGACTAGTCGCCTACAATGAGCAGTTCTTC. The rearrangement links TRBV20-1 to TRBJ2-1; 7 positions agree with TRBD2. The J segment lost 2 bases and the V segment lost 7 bases, leaving 8 bases of the junction unmatched. This CDR3 has 14 amino acids. From germline, CDR1 is DFQATT and CDR2 SNEGSKA (reference sequence).

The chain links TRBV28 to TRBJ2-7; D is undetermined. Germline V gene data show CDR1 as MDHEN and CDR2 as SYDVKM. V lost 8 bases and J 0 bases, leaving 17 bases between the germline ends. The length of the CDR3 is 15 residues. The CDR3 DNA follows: TGTGCCAGCGCTCCTGCGGACGGCCTCTCCTACGAGCAGTACTTC. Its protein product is CASAPADGLSYEQYF.

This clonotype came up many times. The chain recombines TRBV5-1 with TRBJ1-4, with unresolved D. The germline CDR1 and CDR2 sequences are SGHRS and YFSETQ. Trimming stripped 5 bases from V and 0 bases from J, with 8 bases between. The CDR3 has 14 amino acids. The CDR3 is CASRAGTTNEKLFF. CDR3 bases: TGCGCCAGCAGGGCCGGGACAACTAATGAAAAACTGTTTTTT.

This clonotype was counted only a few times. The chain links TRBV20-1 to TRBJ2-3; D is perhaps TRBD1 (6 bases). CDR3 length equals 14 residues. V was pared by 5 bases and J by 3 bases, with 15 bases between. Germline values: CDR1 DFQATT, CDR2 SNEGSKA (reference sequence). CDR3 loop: CSAYGGGLTDTQYF. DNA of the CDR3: TGCAGTGCTTATGGTGGGGGCTTGACAGATACGCAGTATTTT.

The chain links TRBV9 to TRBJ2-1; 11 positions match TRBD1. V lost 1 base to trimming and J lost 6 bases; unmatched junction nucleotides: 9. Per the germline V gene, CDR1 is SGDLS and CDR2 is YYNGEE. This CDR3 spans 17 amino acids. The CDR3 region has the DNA TGTGCCAGCAGCGTACACGGAGGGGGACAGGGGGTCAATGAGCAGTTCTTC. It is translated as CASSVHGGGQGVNEQFF.

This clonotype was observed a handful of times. The CDR3 here is CASSRGDQETQYF. DNA for the CDR3: TGTGCCAGCTCCCGGGGGGATCAAGAGACCCAGTACTTC. J is TRBJ2-5 and V is TRBV18; TRBD2 agrees at 7 bases. Looked up from germline, CDR1 is KGHSH and CDR2 is LQKENI. V shed 6 bases, J shed 2 bases, and the junction held 3 bases outside the gene matches. The CDR3 is 13 amino acids.

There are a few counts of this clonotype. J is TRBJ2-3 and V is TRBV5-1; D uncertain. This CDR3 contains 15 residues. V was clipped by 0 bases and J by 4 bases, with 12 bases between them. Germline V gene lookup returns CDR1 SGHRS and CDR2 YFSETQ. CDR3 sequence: CASSLDGRTSDTQYF. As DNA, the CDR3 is TGCGCCAGCAGCTTGGACGGACGAACCTCAGATACGCAGTATTTT. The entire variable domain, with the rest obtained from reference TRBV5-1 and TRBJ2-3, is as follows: KAGVTQTPRYLIKTRGQQVTLSCSPISGHRSVSWYQQTPGQGLQFLFEYFSETQRNKGNFPGRFSGRQFSNSRSEMNVSTLELGDSALYLCASSLDGRTSDTQYFGPGTRLTVL.

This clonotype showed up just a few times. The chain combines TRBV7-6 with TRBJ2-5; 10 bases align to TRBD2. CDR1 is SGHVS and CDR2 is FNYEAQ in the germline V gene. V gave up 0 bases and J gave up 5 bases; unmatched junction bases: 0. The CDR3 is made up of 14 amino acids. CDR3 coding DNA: TGTGCCAGCAGCTTAGCAGCGGGGGGGGAGACCCAGTACTTC. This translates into CASSLAAGGETQYF.

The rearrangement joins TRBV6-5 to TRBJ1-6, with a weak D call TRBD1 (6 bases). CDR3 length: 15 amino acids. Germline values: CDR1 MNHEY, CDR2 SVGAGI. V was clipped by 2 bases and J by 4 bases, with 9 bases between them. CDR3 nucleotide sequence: TGTGCCAGCAGTTACGGACAGACATATAATTCACCCCTCCACTTT. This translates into CASSYGQTYNSPLHF.

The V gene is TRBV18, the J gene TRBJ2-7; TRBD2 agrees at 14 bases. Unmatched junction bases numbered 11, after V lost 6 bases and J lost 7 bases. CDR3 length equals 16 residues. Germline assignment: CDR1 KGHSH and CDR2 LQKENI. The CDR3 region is CASSPFMGLAGVEQYF. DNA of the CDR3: TGTGCCAGCTCTCCTTTTATGGGACTAGCGGGAGTGGAGCAGTACTTC. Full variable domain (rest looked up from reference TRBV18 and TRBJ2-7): NAGVMQNPRHLVRRRGQEARLRCSPMKGHSHVYWYRQLPEEGLKFMVYLQKENIIDESGMPKERFSAEFPKEGPSILRIQQVVRGDSAAYFCASSPFMGLAGVEQYFGPGTRLTVT.

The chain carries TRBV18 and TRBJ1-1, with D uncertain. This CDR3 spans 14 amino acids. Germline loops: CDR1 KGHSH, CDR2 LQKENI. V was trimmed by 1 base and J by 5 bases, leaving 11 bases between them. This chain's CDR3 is CASSPRYSGTEAFF. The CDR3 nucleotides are TGTGCCAGCTCACCACGGTACAGCGGGACTGAAGCTTTCTTT.

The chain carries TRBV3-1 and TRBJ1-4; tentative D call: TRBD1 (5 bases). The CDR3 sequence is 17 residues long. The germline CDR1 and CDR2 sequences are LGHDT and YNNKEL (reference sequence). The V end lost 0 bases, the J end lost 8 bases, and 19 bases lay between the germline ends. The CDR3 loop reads CASSQEARVQGGEKLFF. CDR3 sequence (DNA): TGTGCCAGCAGCCAAGAGGCCAGGGTCCAGGGAGGGGAAAAACTGTTTTTT. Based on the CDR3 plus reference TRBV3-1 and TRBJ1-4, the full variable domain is DTAVSQTPKYLVTQMGNDKSIKCEQNLGHDTMYWYKQDSKKFLKIMFSYNNKELIINETVPNRFSPKSPDKAHLNLHINSLELGDSAVYFCASSQEARVQGGEKLFFGSGTQLSVL.

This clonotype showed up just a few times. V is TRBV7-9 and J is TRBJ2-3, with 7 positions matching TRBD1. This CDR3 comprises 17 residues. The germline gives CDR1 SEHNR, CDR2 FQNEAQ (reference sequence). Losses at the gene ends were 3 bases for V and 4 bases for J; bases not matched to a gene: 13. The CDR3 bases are TGTGCCAGCAGCTTGGTAACACAGGGGAGAGGCGCAGATACGCAGTATTTT. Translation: CASSLVTQGRGADTQYF.

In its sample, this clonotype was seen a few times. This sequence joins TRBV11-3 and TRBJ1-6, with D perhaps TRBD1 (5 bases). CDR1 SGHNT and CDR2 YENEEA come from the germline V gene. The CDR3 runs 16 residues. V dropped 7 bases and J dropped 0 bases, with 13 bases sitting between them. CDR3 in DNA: TGTGCCAGCAACTACAGGTTAAGCTCCTATAATTCACCCCTCCACTTT. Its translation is CASNYRLSSYNSPLHF.

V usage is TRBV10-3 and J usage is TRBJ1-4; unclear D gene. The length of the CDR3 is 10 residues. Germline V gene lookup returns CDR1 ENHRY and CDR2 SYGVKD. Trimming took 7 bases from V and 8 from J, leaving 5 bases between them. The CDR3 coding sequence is TGTGCCATCATCCAAGAAAAACTGTTTTTT. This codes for CAIIQEKLFF.

The CDR3 reads CASSPGDRGFGDTQYF. The DNA of the CDR3 is TGTGCCAGCAGTCCAGGGGACAGGGGATTTGGAGATACGCAGTATTTT. The chain uses TRBV6-1 and TRBJ2-3; TRBD1 matches 10 bases. This CDR3 is built from 16 residues. Germline V gene lookup returns CDR1 MNHNS and CDR2 SASEGT. V lost 5 bases, J lost 5 bases, and 10 bases stayed unmatched.

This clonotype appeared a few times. In DNA, the CDR3 is TGCAGCGTTGCGGGACAGGGTGGTGGTGAGCAGTTCTTC. This encodes CSVAGQGGGEQFF. The rearrangement links TRBV29-1 to TRBJ2-1; 9 bases are a match to TRBD1. The CDR3 covers 13 residues. CDR1 is SQVTM and CDR2 is ANQGSEA in the germline V gene. With 4 bases clipped from V and 9 bases from J, the junction kept 7 bases outside the gene matches.

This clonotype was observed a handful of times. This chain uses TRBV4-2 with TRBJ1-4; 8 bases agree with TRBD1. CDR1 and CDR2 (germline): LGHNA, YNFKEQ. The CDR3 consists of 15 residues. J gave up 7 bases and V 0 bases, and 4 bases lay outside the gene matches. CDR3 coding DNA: TGTGCCAGCAGCCAAGACCAGGGGGCGCGTGAAAAACTGTTTTTT. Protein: CASSQDQGAREKLFF.

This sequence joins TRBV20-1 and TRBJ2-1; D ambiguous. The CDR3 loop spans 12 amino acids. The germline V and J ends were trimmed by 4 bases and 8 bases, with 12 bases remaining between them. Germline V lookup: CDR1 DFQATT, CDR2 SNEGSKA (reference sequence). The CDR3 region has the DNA TGCAGTGCTACCGGGCCACGCCATGAGCAGTTCTTC. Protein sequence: CSATGPRHEQFF.

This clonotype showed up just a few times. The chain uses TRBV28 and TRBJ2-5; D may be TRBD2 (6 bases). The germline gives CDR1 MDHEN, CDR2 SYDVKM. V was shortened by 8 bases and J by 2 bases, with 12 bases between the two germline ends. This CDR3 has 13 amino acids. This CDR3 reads CASLRGLQETQYF. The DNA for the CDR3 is TGTGCCAGCCTGCGGGGCCTTCAAGAGACCCAGTACTTC.

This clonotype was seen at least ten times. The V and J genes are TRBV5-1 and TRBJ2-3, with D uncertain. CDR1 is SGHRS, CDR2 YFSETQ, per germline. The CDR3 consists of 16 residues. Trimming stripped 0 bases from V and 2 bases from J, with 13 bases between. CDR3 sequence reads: CASSLEFWGNTDTQYF. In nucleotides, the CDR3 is TGCGCCAGCAGCTTGGAGTTCTGGGGAAACACAGATACGCAGTATTTT.

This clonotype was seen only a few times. DNA of the CDR3: TGCAGCGTTGACAAGACTAGCGGAGAGACCCAGTACTTC. It yields the protein CSVDKTSGETQYF. The chain has TRBV29-1 and TRBJ2-5; 9 positions agree with TRBD2. The trim removed 3 bases at V and 4 bases at J, leaving 3 bases unmatched. Germline lookup yields CDR1 SQVTM and CDR2 ANQGSEA. The CDR3 covers 13 residues.

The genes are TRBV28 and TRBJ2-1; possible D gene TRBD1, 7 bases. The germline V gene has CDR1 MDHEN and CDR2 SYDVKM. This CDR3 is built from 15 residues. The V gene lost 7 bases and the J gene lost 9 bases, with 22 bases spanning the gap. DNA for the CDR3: TGTGCCAGCAACTATAGGGCAGGGGGGCCCACTGAGCAGTTCTTC. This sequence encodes CASNYRAGGPTEQFF.